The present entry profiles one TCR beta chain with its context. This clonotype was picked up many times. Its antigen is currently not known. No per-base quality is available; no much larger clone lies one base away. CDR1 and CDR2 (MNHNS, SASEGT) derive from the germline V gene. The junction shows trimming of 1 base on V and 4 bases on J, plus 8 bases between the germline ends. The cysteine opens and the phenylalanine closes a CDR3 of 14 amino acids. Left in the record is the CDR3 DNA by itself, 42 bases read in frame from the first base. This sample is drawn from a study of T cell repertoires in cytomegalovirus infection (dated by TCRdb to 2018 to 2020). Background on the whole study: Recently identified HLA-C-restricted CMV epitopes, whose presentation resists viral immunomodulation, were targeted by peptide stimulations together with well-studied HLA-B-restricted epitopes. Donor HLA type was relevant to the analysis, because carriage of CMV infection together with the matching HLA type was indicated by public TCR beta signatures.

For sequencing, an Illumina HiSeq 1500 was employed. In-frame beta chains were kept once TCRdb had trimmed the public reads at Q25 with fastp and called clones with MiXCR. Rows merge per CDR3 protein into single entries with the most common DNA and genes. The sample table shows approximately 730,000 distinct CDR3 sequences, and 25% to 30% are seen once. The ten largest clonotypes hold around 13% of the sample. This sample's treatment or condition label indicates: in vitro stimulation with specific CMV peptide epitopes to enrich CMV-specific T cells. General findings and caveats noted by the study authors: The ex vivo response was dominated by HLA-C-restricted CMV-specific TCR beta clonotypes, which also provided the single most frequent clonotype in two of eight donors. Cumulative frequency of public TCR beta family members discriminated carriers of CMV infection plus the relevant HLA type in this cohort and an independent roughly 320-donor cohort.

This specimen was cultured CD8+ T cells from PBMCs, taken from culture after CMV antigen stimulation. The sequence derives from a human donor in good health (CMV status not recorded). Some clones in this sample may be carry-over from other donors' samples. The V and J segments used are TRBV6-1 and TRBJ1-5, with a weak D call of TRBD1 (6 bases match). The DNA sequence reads TGTGCCAGCAGTGAAGGGACAGAAAATCAGCCCCAGCATTTT. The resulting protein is CASSEGTENQPQHF.